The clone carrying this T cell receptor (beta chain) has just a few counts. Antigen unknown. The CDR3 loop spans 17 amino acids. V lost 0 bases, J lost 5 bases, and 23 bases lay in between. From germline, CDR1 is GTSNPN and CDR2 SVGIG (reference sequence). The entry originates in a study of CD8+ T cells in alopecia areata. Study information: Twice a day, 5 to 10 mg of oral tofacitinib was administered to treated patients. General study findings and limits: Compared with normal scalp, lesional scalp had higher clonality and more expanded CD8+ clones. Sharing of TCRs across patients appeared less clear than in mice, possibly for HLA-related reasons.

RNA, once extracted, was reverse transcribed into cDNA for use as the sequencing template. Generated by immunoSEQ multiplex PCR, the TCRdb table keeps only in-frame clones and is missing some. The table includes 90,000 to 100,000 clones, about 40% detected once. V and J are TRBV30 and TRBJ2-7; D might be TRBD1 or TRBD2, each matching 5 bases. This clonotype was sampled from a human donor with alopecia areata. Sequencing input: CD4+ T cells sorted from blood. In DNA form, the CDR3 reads TGTGCCTGGAGTGTACCCAGGGACGGTCCTCAAGGTGACGAGCAGTACTTC. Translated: CAWSVPRDGPQGDEQYF.